This TCR beta chain was retrieved from a study of T-cell memory formation after mild COVID-19. The CDR3 sequence is 14 residues long. Trimming pared 7 bases from V and 10 bases from J, leaving 20 bases between. TCRdb re-called the 5' RACE reads through MiXCR, storing one row per CDR3 protein. The data show around 510,000 distinct CDR3 sequences, about a fifth seen once. V usage is TRBV12-3 or TRBV12-4 and J usage is TRBJ2-1; D remains unclear. This TCR was sampled from an adult woman who had mild COVID-19 (a few samples of this study predate the infection). Cell type and time point are not known. The sequencing sample was made of PBMCs or a T cell subset sorted from them (not recorded which). CDR3: CASTPAPVRIEQFF. Here the CDR3 DNA reads TGTGCCAGCACCCCCGCTCCAGTCAGAATAGAGCAGTTCTTC.